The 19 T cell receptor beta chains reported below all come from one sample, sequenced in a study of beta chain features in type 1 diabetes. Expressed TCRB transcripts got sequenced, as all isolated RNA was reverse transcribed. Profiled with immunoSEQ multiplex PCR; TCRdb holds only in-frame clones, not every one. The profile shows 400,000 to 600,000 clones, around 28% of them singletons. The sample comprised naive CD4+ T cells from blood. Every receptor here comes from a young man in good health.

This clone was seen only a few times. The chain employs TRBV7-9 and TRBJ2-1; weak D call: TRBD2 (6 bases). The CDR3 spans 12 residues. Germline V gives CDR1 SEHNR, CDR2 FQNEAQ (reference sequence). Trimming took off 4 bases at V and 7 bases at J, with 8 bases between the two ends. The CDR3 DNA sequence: TGTGCCAGCAGCTCCGCGGGGAATGAGCAGTTCTTC. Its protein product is CASSSAGNEQFF.

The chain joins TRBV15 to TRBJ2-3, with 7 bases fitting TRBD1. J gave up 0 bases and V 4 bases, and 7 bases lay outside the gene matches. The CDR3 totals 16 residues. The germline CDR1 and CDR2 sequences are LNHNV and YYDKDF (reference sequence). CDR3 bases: TGTGCCACCAGCACAGACAGGGTGGGGAGCACAGATACGCAGTATTTT. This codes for CATSTDRVGSTDTQYF. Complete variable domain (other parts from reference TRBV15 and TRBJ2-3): DAMVIQNPRYQVTQFGKPVTLSCSQTLNHNVMYWYQQKSSQAPKLLFHYYDKDFNNEADTPDNFQSRRPNTSFCFLDIRSPGLGDTAMYLCATSTDRVGSTDTQYFGPGTRLTVL.

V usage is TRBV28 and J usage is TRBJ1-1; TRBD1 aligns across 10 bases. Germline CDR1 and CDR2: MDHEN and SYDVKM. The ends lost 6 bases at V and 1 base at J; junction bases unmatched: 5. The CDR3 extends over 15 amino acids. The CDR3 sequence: CASRGTGVGNTEAFF. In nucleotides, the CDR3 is TGTGCCAGCAGGGGGACAGGGGTGGGGAACACTGAAGCTTTCTTT.

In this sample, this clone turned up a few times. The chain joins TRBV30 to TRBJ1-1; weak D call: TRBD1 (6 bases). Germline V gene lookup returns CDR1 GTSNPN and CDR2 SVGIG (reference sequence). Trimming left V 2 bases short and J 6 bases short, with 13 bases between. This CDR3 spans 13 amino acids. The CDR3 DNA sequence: TGTGCCTGGAGTTACAGGGAGGGGGCTGAAGCTTTCTTT. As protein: CAWSYREGAEAFF.

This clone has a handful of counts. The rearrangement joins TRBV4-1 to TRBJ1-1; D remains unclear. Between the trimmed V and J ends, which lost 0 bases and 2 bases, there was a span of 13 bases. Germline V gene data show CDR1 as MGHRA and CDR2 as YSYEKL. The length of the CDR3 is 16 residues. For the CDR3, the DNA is TGCGCCAGCAGCCAAGATATTACTTCGCCTAACACTGAAGCTTTCTTT. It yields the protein CASSQDITSPNTEAFF.

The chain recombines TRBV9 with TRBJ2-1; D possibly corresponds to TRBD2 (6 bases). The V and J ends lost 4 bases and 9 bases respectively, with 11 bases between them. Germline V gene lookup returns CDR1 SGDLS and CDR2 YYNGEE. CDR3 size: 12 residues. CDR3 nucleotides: TGTGCCAGCAGCTCTACGACTAGTGAGCAGTTCTTC. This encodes CASSSTTSEQFF.

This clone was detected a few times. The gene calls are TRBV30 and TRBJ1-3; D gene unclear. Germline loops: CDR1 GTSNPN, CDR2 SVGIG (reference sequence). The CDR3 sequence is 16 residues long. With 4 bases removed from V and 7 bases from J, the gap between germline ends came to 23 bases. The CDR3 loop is CAWTRTGLSFVNTIYF. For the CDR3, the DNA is TGTGCCTGGACCCGTACGGGGTTGTCCTTTGTGAACACCATATATTTT. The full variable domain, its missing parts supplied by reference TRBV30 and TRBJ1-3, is SQTIHQWPATLVQPVGSPLSLECTVEGTSNPNLYWYRQAAGRGLQLLFYSVGIGQISSEVPQNLSASRPQDRQFILSSKKLLLSDSGFYLCAWTRTGLSFVNTIYFGEGSWLTVV.

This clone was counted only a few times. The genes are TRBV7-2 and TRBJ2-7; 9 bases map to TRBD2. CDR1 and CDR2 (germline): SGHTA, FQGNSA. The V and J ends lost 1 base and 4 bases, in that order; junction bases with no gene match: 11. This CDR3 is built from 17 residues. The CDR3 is CASSLGAAGGPWYEQYF. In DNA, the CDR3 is TGTGCCAGCAGCTTAGGCGCGGCGGGAGGGCCATGGTACGAGCAGTACTTC.

CDR3 loop: CASSASLGTGGNQPQHF. Here the CDR3 DNA reads TGTGCCAGCAGCGCATCGCTAGGGACAGGGGGTAATCAGCCCCAGCATTTT. V usage is TRBV7-2 and J usage is TRBJ1-5, with 11 bases lining up with TRBD1. In germline, CDR1 is SGHTA, CDR2 FQGNSA. Trimming removed 5 bases from V and 4 bases from J; junction bases left unmatched: 10. There are 17 residues in the CDR3.

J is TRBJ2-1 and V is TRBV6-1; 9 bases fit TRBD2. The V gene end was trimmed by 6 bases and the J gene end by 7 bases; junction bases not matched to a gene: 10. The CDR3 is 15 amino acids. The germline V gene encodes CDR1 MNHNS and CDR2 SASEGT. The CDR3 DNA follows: TGTGCCAGCAGCCCTCCGGGGGCGGGAGGGAATGAGCAGTTCTTC. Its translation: CASSPPGAGGNEQFF.

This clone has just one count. The CDR3 DNA is TGTGCCAGCAGAGCCGGCACCGCTAACTATGGCTACACCTTC. Residues: CASRAGTANYGYTF. The chain is built from TRBV6-5 and TRBJ1-2, with unresolved D. CDR3 length equals 14 residues. The germline gives CDR1 MNHEY, CDR2 SVGAGI. The V and J ends lost 6 bases and 0 bases respectively, with 11 bases between them.

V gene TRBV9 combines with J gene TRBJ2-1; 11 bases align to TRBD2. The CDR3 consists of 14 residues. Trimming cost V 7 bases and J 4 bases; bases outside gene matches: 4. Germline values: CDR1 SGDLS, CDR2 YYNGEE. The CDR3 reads CASGTSGIYNEQFF. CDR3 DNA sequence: TGTGCCAGCGGGACTAGCGGCATATACAATGAGCAGTTCTTC. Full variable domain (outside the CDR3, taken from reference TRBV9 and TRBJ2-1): DSGVTQTPKHLITATGQRVTLRCSPRSGDLSVYWYQQSLDQGLQFLIQYYNGEERAKGNILERFSAQQFPDLHSELNLSSLELGDSALYFCASGTSGIYNEQFFGPGTRLTVL.

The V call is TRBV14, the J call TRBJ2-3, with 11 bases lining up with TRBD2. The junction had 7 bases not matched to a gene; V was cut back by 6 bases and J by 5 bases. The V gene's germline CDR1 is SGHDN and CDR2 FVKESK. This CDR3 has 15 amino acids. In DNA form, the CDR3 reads TGTGCCAGCAGAAAAGGGACTAGCGGCATAGATACGCAGTATTTT. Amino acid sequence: CASRKGTSGIDTQYF.

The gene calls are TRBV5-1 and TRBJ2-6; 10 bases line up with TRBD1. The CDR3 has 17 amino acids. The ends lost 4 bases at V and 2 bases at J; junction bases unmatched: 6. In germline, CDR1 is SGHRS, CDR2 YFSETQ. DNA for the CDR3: TGCGCCAGCAGCACATGGACAGGGGGTGCTGGGGCCAACGTCCTGACTTTC. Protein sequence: CASSTWTGGAGANVLTF.

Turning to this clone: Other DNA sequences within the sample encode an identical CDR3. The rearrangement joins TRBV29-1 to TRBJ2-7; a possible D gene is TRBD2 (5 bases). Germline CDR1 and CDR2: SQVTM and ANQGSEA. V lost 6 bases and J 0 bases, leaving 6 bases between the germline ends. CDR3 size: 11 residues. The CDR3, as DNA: TGCAGCGTAGCGGCCTCCTACGAGCAGTACTTC. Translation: CSVAASYEQYF.

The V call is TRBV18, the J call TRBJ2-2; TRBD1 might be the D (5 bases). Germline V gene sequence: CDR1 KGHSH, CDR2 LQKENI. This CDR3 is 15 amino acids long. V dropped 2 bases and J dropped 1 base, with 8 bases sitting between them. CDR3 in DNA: TGTGCCAGCTCACCAACCGACAGGAACACCGGGGAGCTGTTTTTT. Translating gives CASSPTDRNTGELFF.

Here the CDR3 reads CASSQDGTSGRNEQFF. The CDR3 DNA follows: TGTGCCAGCAGCCAGGACGGGACTAGCGGGAGAAATGAGCAGTTCTTC. J is TRBJ2-1 and V is TRBV4-2, with 14 bases lining up with TRBD2. The junction had 5 bases not matched to a gene; V was cut back by 3 bases and J by 7 bases. The length of the CDR3 is 16 residues. Germline CDR1 and CDR2: LGHNA and YNFKEQ.

CDR3 nucleotides: TGTGCCTGGAGTCCTCTCACAAGGCAGCGGTATTTT. Translating gives CAWSPLTRQRYF. The chain recombines TRBV30 with TRBJ2-3; no reliable D call. Germline lookup yields CDR1 GTSNPN and CDR2 SVGIG (reference sequence). The CDR3 is 12 residues long. V gave up 2 bases and J gave up 14 bases, with 17 bases separating them.

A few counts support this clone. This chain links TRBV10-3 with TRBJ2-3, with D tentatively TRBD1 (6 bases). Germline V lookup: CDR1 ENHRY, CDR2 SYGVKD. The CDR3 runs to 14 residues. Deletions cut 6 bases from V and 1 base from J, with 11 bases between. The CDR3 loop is CAIRTTGRTDTQYF. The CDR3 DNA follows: TGTGCCATCAGGACCACAGGGCGCACAGATACGCAGTATTTT.